Listed below are T cell receptor beta chains from one sample, sequenced in a study of cytomegalovirus exposure and HLA in healthy donors. Clones were sequenced by immunoSEQ multiplex PCR, and TCRdb holds only the in-frame ones, with some missing. The sample contains some 120,000 clones, roughly two thirds of which appear only once. Sequenced sample: PBMCs. The receptors stem from a man aged 25 to 45 in good health and CMV-seropositive. CDR3s include the opening cysteine and the closing phenylalanine or tryptophan. A D gene is named only where the DNA matches it firmly. Size is omitted from some rows. Given values are once, few, many or a class for expanded clones.

clone_size: .
j_call: TRBJ2-1
d_call: .
v_call: TRBV30
cdr3_aa: CAWSVVRVSSYNEQFF
cdr3_nt: TGTGCCTGGAGTGTAGTTCGCGTGAGCTCCTACAATGAGCAGTTCTTC

clone_size: .
j_call: TRBJ1-2
d_call: .
v_call: TRBV5-4
cdr3_aa: CASSLSPGGNYGYTF
cdr3_nt: TGTGCCAGCAGCTTGTCACCGGGAGGCAACTATGGCTACACCTTC

clone_size: .
j_call: TRBJ2-3
d_call: TRBD2
v_call: TRBV29-1
cdr3_aa: CSVVPSGTDTQYF
cdr3_nt: TGCAGCGTTGTACCTAGCGGGACAGATACGCAGTATTTT

clone_size: .
j_call: TRBJ2-2
d_call: TRBD2
v_call: TRBV5-1
cdr3_aa: CASSKTSGSVGELFF
cdr3_nt: TGCGCCAGCAGCAAGACTAGCGGGAGCGTCGGGGAGCTGTTTTTT

clone_size: .
j_call: TRBJ1-5
d_call: TRBD1
v_call: TRBV7-9
cdr3_aa: CASSIQGGNQPQHF
cdr3_nt: TGTGCCAGCAGCATACAGGGGGGGAATCAGCCCCAGCATTTT

clone_size: .
j_call: TRBJ2-5
d_call: TRBD2
v_call: TRBV10-3
cdr3_aa: CAISDSGLGETQYF
cdr3_nt: TGTGCCATCAGTGACTCGGGACTAGGGGAGACCCAGTACTTC

clone_size: once
j_call: TRBJ2-5
d_call: TRBD2
v_call: TRBV2
cdr3_aa: CASSSSSGRNQETQYF
cdr3_nt: TGTGCCAGCAGTTCTTCTAGCGGGAGAAACCAAGAGACCCAGTACTTC

clone_size: .
j_call: TRBJ1-4
d_call: TRBD1
v_call: TRBV4-1
cdr3_aa: CASKESRGLSSGEKLFF
cdr3_nt: TGCGCCAGCAAAGAAAGTAGGGGGCTGAGTTCGGGTGAAAAACTGTTTTTT

clone_size: .
j_call: TRBJ1-4
d_call: .
v_call: TRBV28
cdr3_aa: CASSFLLGAGEKLFF
cdr3_nt: TGTGCCAGCAGTTTCCTTCTGGGGGCGGGTGAAAAACTGTTTTTT

clone_size: .
j_call: TRBJ2-5
d_call: .
v_call: TRBV2
cdr3_aa: CASNREGQETQYF
cdr3_nt: TGTGCCAGCAACAGGGAGGGCCAAGAGACCCAGTACTTC

clone_size: once
j_call: TRBJ2-2
d_call: .
v_call: TRBV19
cdr3_aa: CASSPQGTANTGELFF
cdr3_nt: TGTGCCAGTAGCCCACAGGGAACGGCCAACACCGGGGAGCTGTTTTTT

clone_size: .
j_call: TRBJ2-7
d_call: TRBD1
v_call: TRBV6-5
cdr3_aa: CASSRDRGYEQYF
cdr3_nt: TGTGCCAGCAGCCGGGACAGGGGTTACGAGCAGTACTTC

clone_size: .
j_call: TRBJ2-6
d_call: TRBD1
v_call: TRBV5-4
cdr3_aa: CASQQGAQSGANVLTF
cdr3_nt: TGTGCCAGCCAACAGGGGGCGCAGTCTGGGGCCAACGTCCTGACTTTC

clone_size: .
j_call: TRBJ2-7
d_call: .
v_call: TRBV2
cdr3_aa: CASSEIYGLLKNEQYF
cdr3_nt: TGTGCCAGCAGTGAAATCTACGGACTCCTCAAGAACGAGCAGTACTTC